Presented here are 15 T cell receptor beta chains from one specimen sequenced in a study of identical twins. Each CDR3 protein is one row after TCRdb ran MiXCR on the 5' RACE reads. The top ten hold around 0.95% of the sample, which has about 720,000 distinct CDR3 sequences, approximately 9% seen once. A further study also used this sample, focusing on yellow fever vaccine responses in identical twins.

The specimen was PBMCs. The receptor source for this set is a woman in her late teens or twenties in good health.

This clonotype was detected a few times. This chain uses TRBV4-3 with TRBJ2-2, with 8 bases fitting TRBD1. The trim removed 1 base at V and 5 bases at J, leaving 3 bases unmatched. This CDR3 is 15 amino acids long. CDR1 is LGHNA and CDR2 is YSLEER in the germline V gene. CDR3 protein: CASSQGRQGTGELFF. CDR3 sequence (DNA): TGCGCCAGCAGCCAAGGAAGACAGGGGACCGGGGAGCTGTTTTTT.

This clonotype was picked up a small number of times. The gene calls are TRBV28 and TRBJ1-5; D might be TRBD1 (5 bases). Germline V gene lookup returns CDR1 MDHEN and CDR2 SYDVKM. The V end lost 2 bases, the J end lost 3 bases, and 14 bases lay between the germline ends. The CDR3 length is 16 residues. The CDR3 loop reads CASSLTRQYDNQPQHF. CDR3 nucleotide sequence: TGTGCCAGCAGTTTAACTAGACAGTATGACAATCAGCCCCAGCATTTT.

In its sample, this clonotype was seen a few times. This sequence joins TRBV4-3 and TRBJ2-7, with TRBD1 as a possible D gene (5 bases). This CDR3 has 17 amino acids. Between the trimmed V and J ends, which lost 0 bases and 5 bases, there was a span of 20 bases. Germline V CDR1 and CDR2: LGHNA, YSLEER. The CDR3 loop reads CASSQDFTPLRGDEQYF. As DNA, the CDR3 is TGCGCCAGCAGCCAAGATTTCACTCCCTTAAGGGGCGACGAGCAGTACTTC.

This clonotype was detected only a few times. CDR3 nucleotides: TGTGCCAGCAGCCAAAGGGGACTAGGCGCAGATACGCAGTATTTT. As protein: CASSQRGLGADTQYF. The chain links TRBV7-2 to TRBJ2-3; 8 bases map to TRBD2. CDR3 size: 15 residues. Germline V CDR1 and CDR2: SGHTA, FQGNSA. J gave up 4 bases and V 5 bases, and 8 bases lay outside the gene matches.

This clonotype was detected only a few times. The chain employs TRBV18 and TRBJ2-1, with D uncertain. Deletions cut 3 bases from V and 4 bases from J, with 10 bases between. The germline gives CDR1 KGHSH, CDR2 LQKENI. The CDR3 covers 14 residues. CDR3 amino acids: CASSPFDNYNEQFF. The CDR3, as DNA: TGTGCCAGCTCACCTTTCGACAATTACAATGAGCAGTTCTTC.

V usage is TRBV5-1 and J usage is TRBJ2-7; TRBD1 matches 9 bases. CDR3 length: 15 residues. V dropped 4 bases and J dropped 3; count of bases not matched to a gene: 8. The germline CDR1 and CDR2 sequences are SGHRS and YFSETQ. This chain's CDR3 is CASSIWTGALYEQYF. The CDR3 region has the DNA TGCGCCAGCAGCATCTGGACAGGGGCGCTCTACGAGCAGTACTTC.

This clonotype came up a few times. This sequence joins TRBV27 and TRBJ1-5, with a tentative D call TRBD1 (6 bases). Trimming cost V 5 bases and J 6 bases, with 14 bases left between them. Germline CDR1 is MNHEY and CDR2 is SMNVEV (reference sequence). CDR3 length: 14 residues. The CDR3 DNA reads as TGTGCCAGCAGTCTAACAGGGTTAAGTCAGCCCCAGCATTTT. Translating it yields CASSLTGLSQPQHF.

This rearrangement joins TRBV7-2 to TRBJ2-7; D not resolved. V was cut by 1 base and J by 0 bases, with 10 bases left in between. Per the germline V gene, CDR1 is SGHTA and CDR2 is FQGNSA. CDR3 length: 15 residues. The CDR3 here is CASSLGPTLSYEQYF. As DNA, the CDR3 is TGTGCCAGCAGCTTAGGGCCGACGCTCTCCTACGAGCAGTACTTC.

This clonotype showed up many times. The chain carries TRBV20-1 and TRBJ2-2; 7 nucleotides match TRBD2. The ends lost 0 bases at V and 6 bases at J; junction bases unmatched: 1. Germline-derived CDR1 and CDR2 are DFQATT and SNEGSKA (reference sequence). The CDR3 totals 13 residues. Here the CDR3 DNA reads TGCAGTGCTAGAGATCGGGGGGCCGGGGAGCTGTTTTTT. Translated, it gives CSARDRGAGELFF.

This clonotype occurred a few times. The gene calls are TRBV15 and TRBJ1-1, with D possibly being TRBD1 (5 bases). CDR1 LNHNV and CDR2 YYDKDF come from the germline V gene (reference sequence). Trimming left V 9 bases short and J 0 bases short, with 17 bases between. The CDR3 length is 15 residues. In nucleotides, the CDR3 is TGTGCCACTGCATACGGGACTCCTTTGAACACTGAAGCTTTCTTT. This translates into CATAYGTPLNTEAFF.

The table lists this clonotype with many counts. In DNA form, the CDR3 reads TGCGCCAGCAGGATATTCGGTGACACCGGGGAGCTGTTTTTT. Protein sequence: CASRIFGDTGELFF. The chain links TRBV5-1 to TRBJ2-2; the D is unclear. The germline V gene encodes CDR1 SGHRS and CDR2 YFSETQ. The CDR3 covers 14 residues. With 5 bases removed from V and 3 bases from J, the gap between germline ends came to 11 bases.

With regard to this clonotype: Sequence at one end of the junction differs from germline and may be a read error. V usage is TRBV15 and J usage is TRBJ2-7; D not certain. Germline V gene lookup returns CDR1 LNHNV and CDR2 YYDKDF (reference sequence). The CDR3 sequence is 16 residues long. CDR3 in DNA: TGTGCCACCAGCAGAGAGGGTGGCAGCGCTGGGTACGAGCAGTGCTTC. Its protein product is CATSREGGSAGYEQCF.

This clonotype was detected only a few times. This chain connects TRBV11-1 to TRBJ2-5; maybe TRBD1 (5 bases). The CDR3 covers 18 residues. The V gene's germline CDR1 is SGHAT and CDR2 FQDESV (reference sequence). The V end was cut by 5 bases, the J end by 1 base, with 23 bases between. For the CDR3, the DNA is TGTGCCAGCAGCGCTGAAATACAGGCCGACCAACTCCAAGAGACCCAGTACTTC. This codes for CASSAEIQADQLQETQYF.

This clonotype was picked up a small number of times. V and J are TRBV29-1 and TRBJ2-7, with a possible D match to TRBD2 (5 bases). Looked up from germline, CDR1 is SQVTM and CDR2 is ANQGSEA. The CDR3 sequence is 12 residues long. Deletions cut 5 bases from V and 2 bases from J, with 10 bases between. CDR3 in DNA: TGCAGCGTTTTCGCGGGCACCTACGAGCAGTACTTC. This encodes CSVFAGTYEQYF.

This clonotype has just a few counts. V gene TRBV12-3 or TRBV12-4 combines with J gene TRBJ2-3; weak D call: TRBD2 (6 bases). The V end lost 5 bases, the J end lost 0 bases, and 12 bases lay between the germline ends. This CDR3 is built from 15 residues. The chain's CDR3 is CASSQGGVSTDTQYF. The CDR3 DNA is TGTGCCAGCAGTCAAGGAGGGGTTAGCACAGATACGCAGTATTTT.